This is a list of T cell receptor beta chains from one sample in a study of T cell responses to AZD1222 COVID-19 vaccine. Sequencing used immunoSEQ multiplex PCR; TCRdb keeps in-frame clones, though not all of them. The sample shows 100,000 to 150,000 clones, 85% to 90% of them seen only once. The source material was peripheral blood, sampled on day 0 of AZD1222 vaccination. The receptors derive from an adult in good health. Both conserved end residues are part of each CDR3. The D gene is left open where the match is weak. Only some rows state a clone size, as once, few, many or a class for expanded clones.

NA	few	TRBV12-3/TRBV12-4	TRBJ1-1	TGTGCCAGCAGTTTGGCGGTGTACACTGAAGCTTTCTTT	CASSLAVYTEAFF
NA	NA	TRBV21-1	TRBJ1-2	TGTGCCAGCAGCGACCTCCGGGGGGGGCGCAACTATGGCTACACCTTC	CASSDLRGGRNYGYTF
NA	NA	TRBV23-1	TRBJ1-2	TGCGCCAGCAGTCTTTATAGTCCAGGGCCTTCTAACTATGGCTACACCTTC	CASSLYSPGPSNYGYTF
NA	NA	TRBV7-2	TRBJ2-7	TGTGCCAGCAGCTTAGGGGCAGGGAGTTCATACGAGCAGTACTTC	CASSLGAGSSYEQYF
NA	once	TRBV9	TRBJ2-5	TGTGCCAGCAGCCCCAGGGGCGGTAGGTCGGAGACCCAGTACTTC	CASSPRGGRSETQYF
TRBD1	NA	TRBV19	TRBJ1-2	TGTGCCAGTAGTATAGTCGCCGACAGGGGGAAAAACTATGGCTACACCTTC	CASSIVADRGKNYGYTF
NA	NA	TRBV19	TRBJ2-2	TGTGCCAGTAGTATAGAGGGGTACACCGGGGAGCTGTTTTTT	CASSIEGYTGELFF
TRBD2	NA	TRBV7-9	TRBJ2-5	TGTGCCAGCAGCCATCGACAGGGGACTAGCGGGAGGGCCCGGGAGACCCAGTACTTC	CASSHRQGTSGRARETQYF
TRBD1	NA	TRBV6-5	TRBJ2-7	TGTGCCAGCAGTTACGGGGGACAGGGTATAGTCGAGCAGTACTTC	CASSYGGQGIVEQYF
NA	NA	TRBV5-1	TRBJ2-1	TGCGCCAGCAGTTCCCCCGAGAGCTACAATGAGCAGTTCTTC	CASSSPESYNEQFF
NA	NA	TRBV6-2/TRBV6-3	TRBJ1-1	TGTGCCAGCAGTGGCCCTGGAGGGTGGGACACTGAAGCTTTCTTT	CASSGPGGWDTEAFF
NA	once	TRBV3-1/TRBV3-2	TRBJ2-4	TGTGCCAGCAGCCAATACCTAGCCAAAAACATTCAGTACTTC	CASSQYLAKNIQYF
NA	NA	TRBV11-2	TRBJ1-3	TGTGCCAGCAGCTTAGGTGGCGGAAACACCATATATTTT	CASSLGGGNTIYF
TRBD2	NA	TRBV29-1	TRBJ2-5	TGCAGCGTTGATCTAGCGGGGGAGACCCAGTACTTC	CSVDLAGETQYF
TRBD2	NA	TRBV9	TRBJ2-3	TGTGCCAGCAGCGTCGGACTAGCGGGGGCTAGCACAGATACGCAGTATTTT	CASSVGLAGASTDTQYF
NA	NA	TRBV12-3/TRBV12-4	TRBJ2-1	TGTGCCAGCAGTTTTAGGGGGTACAATGAGCAGTTCTTC	CASSFRGYNEQFF
NA	NA	TRBV4-2	TRBJ2-7	TGTGCCAGCAGCCAAGATAGGACTGCTGGGGGGTACGAGCAGTACTTC	CASSQDRTAGGYEQYF
NA	NA	TRBV2	TRBJ1-1	TGTGCCAGCAGTGAGGGAAGGTTGAACACTGAAGCTTTCTTT	CASSEGRLNTEAFF
NA	NA	TRBV29-1	TRBJ1-2	TGCAGCGTTGGGAGGGATTTCTACGGCTACACCTTC	CSVGRDFYGYTF
TRBD1	few	TRBV18	TRBJ1-1	TGTGCCAGCTTGCGAGGACAGGGGGCTACTGAAGCTTTCTTT	CASLRGQGATEAFF
TRBD2	NA	TRBV7-7	TRBJ2-1	TGTGCTAGCAGCCCAAGCGGGAGTGGCTACAATGAGCAGTTCTTC	CASSPSGSGYNEQFF
TRBD2	NA	TRBV3-1/TRBV3-2	TRBJ2-1	TGTGCCAGCAGCCAAGGGCTAGCGGGAGTAAAATCCTACAATGAGCAGTTCTTC	CASSQGLAGVKSYNEQFF
TRBD2	NA	TRBV6-5	TRBJ2-7	TGTGCCAGCAGTTACTCGACGGCGGGAGAGCACGAGCAGTACTTC	CASSYSTAGEHEQYF
NA	NA	TRBV7-2	TRBJ1-1	TGTGCCAGCAGCTTAGCTAGGGGAGGCGCTGAAGCTTTCTTT	CASSLARGGAEAFF
NA	NA	TRBV7-9	TRBJ2-5	TGTGCCAGCAGCTTAGACGCCCAAGAGACCCAGTACTTC	CASSLDAQETQYF
TRBD1	NA	TRBV13	TRBJ2-7	TGTGCCAGCAGCAGGAGACCGGGACAGGGCAACGAGCAGTACTTC	CASSRRPGQGNEQYF
NA	NA	TRBV5-1	TRBJ2-7	TGCGCCAGCAGCCCGGGTGGGGGGCAGTACGAGCAGTACTTC	CASSPGGGQYEQYF
NA	NA	TRBV5-1	TRBJ1-2	TGCGCCAGCAGCTGGGGTACAGGGAACTATGGCTACACCTTC	CASSWGTGNYGYTF
NA	NA	TRBV6-6	TRBJ2-1	TGTGCCAGCAGTAAAGGGTCGGACAACAATGAGCAGTTCTTC	CASSKGSDNNEQFF
NA	NA	TRBV7-3	TRBJ1-3	TGTGCCAGCAGCTTAAAGGGATCTGGAAACACCATATATTTT	CASSLKGSGNTIYF
TRBD1	NA	TRBV29-1	TRBJ2-7	TGCAGCGTTAGCCGGACAGGGTCTCCCTACGAGCAGTACTTC	CSVSRTGSPYEQYF
TRBD1	NA	TRBV7-8	TRBJ1-5	TGTGCCAGCAGCCCGGACAGGGGTCCCCTTAGCAATCAGCCCCAGCATTTT	CASSPDRGPLSNQPQHF
TRBD2	NA	TRBV5-1	TRBJ2-2	TGCGCCAGCAGCCCGGGGGGGGGCACCGGGGAGCTGTTTTTT	CASSPGGGTGELFF
NA	NA	TRBV5-4	TRBJ2-5	TGTGCCAGCAGCTTGGGGGGGCCAGAGACCCAGTACTTC	CASSLGGPETQYF
NA	NA	TRBV27	TRBJ1-6	TGTGCCAGCAGTTCTCGGGGTGTTGGTTCACCCCTCCACTTT	CASSSRGVGSPLHF
TRBD1	NA	TRBV6-5	TRBJ2-7	TGTGCCAGCAGTTTCTTACAGGGGGCCCTATACGAGCAGTACTTC	CASSFLQGALYEQYF
NA	NA	TRBV3-1/TRBV3-2	TRBJ1-5	TGTGCCAGCAGCCCCAATCTGAGGGGTAGAAGTCAGCCCCAGCATTTT	CASSPNLRGRSQPQHF
TRBD1	NA	TRBV27	TRBJ1-2	TGTGCCAGCAGCCCGACAGGGCCCTCCGGCTACACCTTC	CASSPTGPSGYTF
TRBD1	NA	TRBV10-3	TRBJ2-1	TGTGCCATCAGTGAGTCACCAGGGGGCTCCTACAATGAGCAGTTCTTC	CAISESPGGSYNEQFF
TRBD2	NA	TRBV10-3	TRBJ2-3	TGTGCCATCAGTATGGGTGGAGCGGGGGGCACAGATACGCAGTATTTT	CAISMGGAGGTDTQYF
NA	NA	TRBV19	TRBJ1-2	TGTGCCAGTAGTATCTTAGGGACCCGAGGTGGGGAAAACTATGGCTACACCTTC	CASSILGTRGGENYGYTF
NA	NA	TRBV4-1	TRBJ1-1	TGCGCCAGCAGCCAAGATCAAGACCTGAACACTGAAGCTTTCTTT	CASSQDQDLNTEAFF
TRBD1	NA	TRBV5-1	TRBJ2-5	TGCGCCAGCAGCTTGGGGACAGGGTTCGGCCAAGAGACCCAGTACTTC	CASSLGTGFGQETQYF
NA	NA	TRBV5-6	TRBJ2-7	TGTGCCAGCAGCTTGGGGGCCGCTACCTACGAGCAGTACTTC	CASSLGAATYEQYF
TRBD2	NA	TRBV27	TRBJ2-3	TGTGCCAGCAGTTTACGGGGGCGGGGGGGCACAGATACGCAGTATTTT	CASSLRGRGGTDTQYF
NA	once	TRBV7-9	TRBJ2-7	TGTGCCAGCAGTCCAACTGGGGGAGTGGTAGACGAGCAGTACTTC	CASSPTGGVVDEQYF
NA	NA	TRBV14	TRBJ1-3	TGTGCCAGCAGCCAAGCAGGGGTAAATGGAAACACCATATATTTT	CASSQAGVNGNTIYF
NA	NA	TRBV4-1	TRBJ2-6	TGCGCCAGCAGCCTTGATAGGACAGAGGGTGCTGGGGCCAACGTCCTGACTTTC	CASSLDRTEGAGANVLTF
NA	NA	TRBV5-1	TRBJ2-2	TGCGCCAGCAGGCGCGGTGATCCGGGAACCGGGGAGCTGTTTTTT	CASRRGDPGTGELFF
TRBD1	NA	TRBV19	TRBJ1-5	TGTGCCAGTACCGGGACAGGGGGCTCTCAGCCCCAGCATTTT	CASTGTGGSQPQHF
NA	NA	TRBV27	TRBJ1-1	TGTGCCAGCAGTTTACCCGGACGGACTGAAGCTTTCTTT	CASSLPGRTEAFF
NA	NA	TRBV9	TRBJ1-3	TGTGCCAGCAGCGTAGAGATTGGGACGGATGGAAACACCATATATTTT	CASSVEIGTDGNTIYF
TRBD1	NA	TRBV11-2	TRBJ1-2	TGTGCCAGCAGCCGGGACAGGGCAACGGGTGGCTACACCTTC	CASSRDRATGGYTF